This T cell receptor beta chain was identified in a study of shared clonotypes between healthy human individuals. Looked up from germline, CDR1 is SQVTM and CDR2 is ANQGSEA. V was shortened by 6 bases and J by 4 bases, with 9 bases between the two germline ends. The CDR3 is 12 amino acids. Of note for this clone: Its antigen is still unknown.

Measured with immunoSEQ multiplex PCR; TCRdb has only the in-frame clones, and not every one. The repertoire holds fewer than 850,000 clones, with approximately 75% as singletons. Study-wide results and caveats: A handful of donors shared 4.5% to 6.5% of their naive CD4 clonotypes.

Sequenced: memory CD4+ T cells sorted from blood. Subset noted: CD45RA-negative fraction. The receptor was isolated from a woman aged 25 to 39 in good health. The rearrangement uses TRBV29-1 and TRBJ2-2; D gene ambiguous. The CDR3 nucleotides read TGCAGCGTCACCCTAATCACCGGGGAGCTGTTTTTT. It translates to CSVTLITGELFF.